The following is a T cell receptor beta chain sequence with its context. Its matching antigen is unknown. The junction shows a germline mismatch at one end, possibly a read error. Germline V gives CDR1 SGHDN, CDR2 FVKESK. The CDR3 is made up of 13 amino acids. This specimen comes from a study of CD8+CD57+ T cells in acquired aplastic anemia. The wider study: Sorting CD4+ and CD8+ cells gave DNA averaging approximately 2.9 ug. For CD4+ cells, healthy donors had an average of about 9.9 million reads.

Profiling that covered TCR beta VDJ and CDR3 relied on genomic DNA as its template. TCRdb called the reads again in MiXCR, with one record for every CDR3 protein. The data hold about 190,000 distinct CDR3 sequences, with approximately 49% observed a single time. Notes on the study in general: Found in both controls and patients were around 30 CD8+ CDR3 sequences. CD8+ Simpson's diversity did not differ significantly between patients and controls.

This clonotype was sampled from a human donor in good health, serving as a control. V and J are TRBV14 and TRBJ1-1; weak D call: TRBD1 (5 bases). The specimen sequenced was sorted CD4+, CD8+, or CD8+CD57+ T cells (not recorded which) from PBMCs. The CDR3 loop reads CASSHVRGTEAPF. The CDR3 DNA is TGTGCCAGCAGCCACGTAAGGGGCACTGAAGCTCCCTTT. Full variable domain (rest looked up from reference TRBV14 and TRBJ1-1): EAGVTQFPSHSVIEKGQTVTLRCDPISGHDNLYWYRRVMGKEIKFLLHFVKESKQDESGMPNNRFLAERTGGTYSTLKVQPAELEDSGVYFCASSHVRGTEAPFGQGTRLTVV.